These 6 T cell receptor beta chains came from one sample sequenced in a study of shared clonotypes between healthy human individuals. Measured with immunoSEQ multiplex PCR; TCRdb has only the in-frame clones, and not every one. Of 490,000 or so clones listed, less than 80% are singletons. Sequencing was carried out using PBMCs. Receptor source: a middle-aged woman in good health. Some clones in this sample may be carry-over from other donors' samples.

V usage is TRBV18 and J usage is TRBJ2-1, with TRBD2 matching 7 bases. Trimming cost V 3 bases and J 0 bases; bases outside gene matches: 8. Germline loops: CDR1 KGHSH, CDR2 LQKENI. This CDR3 has 17 amino acids. CDR3 amino acids: CASSPTSVTSSYNEQFF. DNA for the CDR3: TGTGCCAGCTCACCTACTAGCGTGACGAGCTCCTACAATGAGCAGTTCTTC.

V usage is TRBV28 and J usage is TRBJ1-1; no clear D gene. The CDR3 spans 12 residues. V lost 8 bases and J 6 bases, leaving 13 bases between the germline ends. Germline values: CDR1 MDHEN, CDR2 SYDVKM. The CDR3 loop is CASVRVGAEAFF. The CDR3 DNA reads as TGTGCCAGCGTTCGGGTTGGGGCTGAAGCTTTCTTT. Variable domain in full (rest from reference TRBV28 and TRBJ1-1): DVKVTQSSRYLVKRTGEKVFLECVQDMDHENMFWYRQDPGLGLRLIYFSYDVKMKEKGDIPEGYSVSREKKERFSLILESASTNQTSMYLCASVRVGAEAFFGQGTRLTVV.

This clone was found once. The V gene is TRBV30, the J gene TRBJ1-4; tentative D call: TRBD1 (6 bases). Germline V gene sequence: CDR1 GTSNPN, CDR2 SVGIG (reference sequence). The V and J ends lost 1 base and 7 bases respectively, with 13 bases between them. The CDR3 sequence is 14 residues long. The CDR3 here is CAWSEGGQIEKLFF. The CDR3 DNA follows: TGTGCCTGGAGTGAAGGGGGACAAATTGAAAAACTGTTTTTT.

In this sample, this clone turned up a few times. This chain connects TRBV11-2 to TRBJ1-1; no reliable D call. The CDR3 sequence is 14 residues long. Trimming left V 4 bases short and J 5 bases short, with 14 bases between. CDR1 and CDR2 from the germline V gene are SGHAT and FQNNGV. The CDR3: CASSYLAEATEAFF. As DNA, the CDR3 is TGTGCCAGCAGCTACCTAGCGGAAGCAACTGAAGCTTTCTTT.

This rearrangement joins TRBV14 to TRBJ2-7; 8 bases align to TRBD2. The CDR3 runs to 14 residues. CDR1 SGHDN and CDR2 FVKESK come from the germline V gene. Trimming at V came to 3 bases and at J to 4 bases, leaving 5 bases not matched to a gene. The CDR3 DNA reads as TGTGCCAGCAGCCAGATCACTAGCGGTTACGAGCAGTACTTC. Protein product: CASSQITSGYEQYF.

The sample holds one count of this clone. V usage is TRBV4-3 and J usage is TRBJ2-3; maybe TRBD1 (6 bases). CDR1 LGHNA and CDR2 YSLEER come from the germline V gene. Trimming took 1 base from V and 0 from J, leaving 14 bases between them. The CDR3 spans 17 residues. This CDR3 reads CASSQGDMGASTDTQYF. CDR3 nucleotide sequence: TGCGCCAGCAGCCAAGGGGATATGGGGGCTAGCACAGATACGCAGTATTTT.